A single sample is the source of the 28 T cell receptor beta chains below, sequenced in a study of beta chain features in type 1 diabetes. General study results and limits: For Type 1 diabetes patients, all four CD4+ subsets carried TCRB CDR3s that were moderately but significantly shorter.

The whole isolated RNA underwent reverse transcription, so sequencing captured expressed TCRB transcripts. Assay: immunoSEQ multiplex PCR; the TCRdb copy retains only in-frame clones and omits some. The sample records about 99,000 clones, 28% being singletons. These receptors have no known antigen. The sequenced sample consisted of central memory CD4+ T cells from blood. These receptors came from a woman under 30 with type 1 diabetes.

Only one count was recorded for this clone. The J gene is TRBJ1-1, the V gene TRBV29-1; perhaps TRBD1 as D (5 bases). From germline, CDR1 is SQVTM and CDR2 ANQGSEA. The CDR3 extends over 12 amino acids. The DNA for the CDR3 is TGCAGGTGGGAGGAGGGGTACACTGAAGCTTTCTTT. Protein: CRWEEGYTEAFF.

Only a few counts were recorded for this clone. The chain carries TRBV7-3 and TRBJ2-7; the D gene is possibly TRBD1 (6 bases). The CDR3 spans 14 residues. CDR1 is SGHTA, CDR2 FQGTGA, per germline. The V and J ends lost 2 bases and 0 bases respectively, with 8 bases between them. CDR3 coding DNA: TGTGCCAGCAGCTTAGGACAGCACTCCTACGAGCAGTACTTC. Its protein is CASSLGQHSYEQYF.

The V and J genes are TRBV29-1 and TRBJ1-1; 12 bases agree with TRBD1. Germline trimming cut 4 bases from V and 5 bases from J; bases unmatched to any gene: 11. The CDR3 sequence is 16 residues long. The V gene's germline CDR1 is SQVTM and CDR2 ANQGSEA. The CDR3 spells CSVAGTGGNLRTEAFF. CDR3 DNA sequence: TGCAGCGTTGCAGGGACAGGGGGCAATCTTAGGACTGAAGCTTTCTTT.

The chain is built from TRBV18 and TRBJ1-4, with D possibly being TRBD1 (6 bases). Trimming stripped 3 bases from V and 5 bases from J, with 13 bases between. There are 15 residues in the CDR3. Germline CDR1 is KGHSH and CDR2 is LQKENI. As DNA, the CDR3 is TGTGCCAGCTCACCCGTTGGACAGCCGAATGAAAAACTGTTTTTT. Its protein is CASSPVGQPNEKLFF.

The chain employs TRBV27 and TRBJ1-2; TRBD1 aligns across 7 bases. The CDR3 runs to 13 residues. Losses at the gene ends were 6 bases for V and 8 bases for J; bases not matched to a gene: 9. Germline V lookup: CDR1 MNHEY, CDR2 SMNVEV (reference sequence). The CDR3 nucleotides are TGTGCCAGCAGGGCCGACAGGGCGGGAGGCTACACCTTC. It is translated as CASRADRAGGYTF.

This clone has a handful of counts. The chain uses TRBV2 and TRBJ2-3, with 7 bases fitting TRBD1. The germline V gene has CDR1 SNHLY and CDR2 FYNNEI. This CDR3 is 14 amino acids long. The trim removed 5 bases at V and 4 bases at J, leaving 6 bases unmatched. In DNA form, the CDR3 reads TGTGCCAGCAGTCCTCGGACAGGTTCAGATACGCAGTATTTT. Translation: CASSPRTGSDTQYF.

This clone was counted between two and nine times. The chain recombines TRBV7-3 with TRBJ2-5, with D perhaps TRBD2 (5 bases). The CDR3 length is 13 residues. The germline V and J ends were trimmed by 8 bases and 1 base, with 11 bases remaining between them. From germline, CDR1 is SGHTA and CDR2 FQGTGA. CDR3 residues: CASASEGQETQYF. The CDR3 nucleotides read TGTGCCAGCGCCTCCGAGGGCCAAGAGACCCAGTACTTC.

There are a few counts of this clone. The chain uses TRBV18 and TRBJ1-1; D is uncertain. CDR1 KGHSH and CDR2 LQKENI come from the germline V gene. Trimming left V 2 bases short and J 2 bases short, with 6 bases between. This CDR3 region has 13 residues. CDR3 sequence: CASSPMANTEAFF. CDR3 DNA: TGTGCCAGCTCACCAATGGCTAACACTGAAGCTTTCTTT.

This clone has a handful of counts. V usage is TRBV2 and J usage is TRBJ1-2; TRBD1 matches at 8 bases. Trimming removed 8 bases from V and 6 bases from J; junction bases left unmatched: 14. The CDR3 sequence is 15 residues long. Germline CDR1 is SNHLY and CDR2 is FYNNEI. CDR3 protein: CASPRTGPLSNGYTF. CDR3 in DNA: TGTGCCAGCCCGAGGACAGGGCCACTCTCGAATGGCTACACCTTC.

On this clone: Germline and junction disagree at one end, which may indicate a read error. The chain links TRBV25-1 to TRBJ2-3; 12 bases are a match to TRBD2. The CDR3 length is 12 residues. Per the germline V gene, CDR1 is MGHDK and CDR2 is SYGVNS. CDR3 DNA sequence: TGTGCCAGCAGGGCGACTAGCGGGAGTCAACTTTTC. This gives the protein CASRATSGSQLF.

This chain joins TRBV4-3 and TRBJ2-3; 11 nucleotides line up with TRBD2. Trimming took 1 base from V and 9 from J; bases not matched to a gene: 15. Germline CDR1 and CDR2: LGHNA and YSLEER. There are 18 residues in the CDR3. The CDR3, as DNA: TGCGCCAGCAGCCAAGCCACAAACTTACGACTAGCGGGGTTAACGCAGTATTTT. Protein product: CASSQATNLRLAGLTQYF.

This clone has more than one count but fewer than ten. The chain has TRBV15 and TRBJ1-4, with D possibly TRBD1 on 6 matching bases. The CDR3 is made up of 15 amino acids. The V and J ends lost 0 bases and 7 bases respectively, with 12 bases between them. The V gene's germline CDR1 is LNHNV and CDR2 YYDKDF (reference sequence). CDR3 amino acids: CATSRDGQRIEKLFF. In DNA, the CDR3 is TGTGCCACCAGCAGAGATGGACAGCGAATTGAAAAACTGTTTTTT.

J is TRBJ2-5 and V is TRBV29-1; 11 bases fit TRBD2. Germline V gene data show CDR1 as SQVTM and CDR2 as ANQGSEA. There are 14 residues in the CDR3. V lost 4 bases, J lost 5 bases, and 6 bases stayed unmatched. CDR3 amino acids: CSVGIAGGRETQYF. CDR3 bases: TGCAGCGTTGGGATAGCGGGAGGGAGGGAGACCCAGTACTTC. The complete variable domain, with remaining parts taken from reference TRBV29-1 and TRBJ2-5, reads SAVISQKPSRDICQRGTSLTIQCQVDSQVTMMFWYRQQPGQSLTLIATANQGSEATYESGFVIDKFPISRPNLTFSTLTVSNMSPEDSSIYLCSVGIAGGRETQYFGPGTRLLVL.

The J gene is TRBJ2-1, the V gene TRBV11-1; TRBD2 might be the D (6 bases). Germline V gene lookup returns CDR1 SGHAT and CDR2 FQDESV (reference sequence). This CDR3 is 15 amino acids long. Trimming took 1 base from V and 8 from J, leaving 15 bases between them. The CDR3 protein is CASSLGTTRRDEQFF. Written as DNA, the CDR3 is TGTGCCAGCAGCTTAGGGACTACCCGTCGCGATGAGCAGTTCTTC. The full variable domain, completed using reference TRBV11-1 and TRBJ2-1, is EAEVAQSPRYKITEKSQAVAFWCDPISGHATLYWYRQILGQGPELLVQFQDESVVDDSQLPKDRFSAERLKGVDSTLKIQPAELGDSAMYLCASSLGTTRRDEQFFGPGTRLTVL.

This chain uses TRBV5-5 with TRBJ2-3; D is ambiguous. CDR3 size: 13 residues. With 0 bases removed from V and 5 bases from J, the gap between germline ends came to 7 bases. Germline assignment: CDR1 SGHKS and CDR2 YYEKEE (reference sequence). CDR3 amino acids: CASSLGGIDTQYF. The CDR3 DNA reads TGTGCCAGCAGCTTGGGCGGAATAGATACGCAGTATTTT.

There are a few counts of this clone. The chain links TRBV2 to TRBJ2-7; 9 positions match TRBD2. Per the germline V gene, CDR1 is SNHLY and CDR2 is FYNNEI. The CDR3 has 16 amino acids. The V gene end was trimmed by 6 bases and the J gene end by 5 bases; junction bases not matched to a gene: 14. CDR3 residues: CASRAQREEGWHEQYV. DNA of the CDR3: TGTGCCAGCAGGGCTCAGCGGGAGGAGGGGTGGCACGAGCAGTACGTC.

The rearrangement links TRBV5-1 to TRBJ2-7; 8 bases agree with TRBD1. Trimming removed 0 bases from V and 5 bases from J; junction bases left unmatched: 4. From germline, CDR1 is SGHRS and CDR2 YFSETQ. The CDR3 totals 14 residues. CDR3 region: CASSLEGQANEQYF. The DNA for the CDR3 is TGCGCCAGCAGCTTGGAGGGACAGGCCAACGAGCAGTACTTC.

This chain connects TRBV7-2 to TRBJ2-2, with unresolved D. Trimming removed 1 base from V and 3 bases from J, with 12 bases in between. The CDR3 spans 16 residues. The germline V gene encodes CDR1 SGHTA and CDR2 FQGNSA. The CDR3 is CASSLVGISDTGELFF. DNA for the CDR3: TGTGCCAGCAGCTTAGTGGGCATTAGTGACACCGGGGAGCTGTTTTTT.

J is TRBJ2-2 and V is TRBV28, with D maybe TRBD1 (5 bases). CDR1 and CDR2 from the germline V gene are MDHEN and SYDVKM. The CDR3 is 15 residues long. V was shortened by 10 bases and J by 4 bases, with 19 bases between the two germline ends. The CDR3 sequence: CATFVTQGGTGELFF. In DNA, the CDR3 is TGTGCCACCTTTGTAACCCAGGGTGGCACCGGGGAGCTGTTTTTT.

This clone was counted a few times. The chain joins TRBV10-3 to TRBJ2-1, with a weak D call TRBD1 (6 bases). The germline CDR1 and CDR2 sequences are ENHRY and SYGVKD. The CDR3 sequence is 13 residues long. The V gene lost 7 bases and the J gene lost 5 bases, with 12 bases spanning the gap. CDR3 bases: TGTGCCATCACAGGGGATAGAGACAATGAGCAGTTCTTC. It translates to CAITGDRDNEQFF.

In this sample, this clone turned up a few times. The chain carries TRBV5-1 and TRBJ2-5; 7 nucleotides line up with TRBD1. Germline CDR1 SGHRS, CDR2 YFSETQ. The V gene end was trimmed by 4 bases and the J gene end by 5 bases; junction bases not matched to a gene: 2. The CDR3 is 12 amino acids. The CDR3 sequence is CASSPRGETQYF. DNA of the CDR3: TGCGCCAGCAGCCCCAGGGGGGAGACCCAGTACTTC.

V usage is TRBV10-3 and J usage is TRBJ2-2, with 14 bases that match TRBD2. The trim removed 4 bases at V and 4 bases at J, leaving 5 bases unmatched. This CDR3 has 17 amino acids. Looked up from germline, CDR1 is ENHRY and CDR2 is SYGVKD. The CDR3 DNA reads TGTGCCATCAGTGGACTAGCGGGAGGGCCGAGCACCGGGGAGCTGTTTTTT. Its translation is CAISGLAGGPSTGELFF.

This sequence joins TRBV7-2 and TRBJ2-5; tentative D call: TRBD1 (5 bases). CDR3 length: 14 residues. Germline CDR1 and CDR2: SGHTA and FQGNSA. Deletions cut 1 base from V and 2 bases from J, with 8 bases between. CDR3 in amino acids: CASSLGAGQETQYF. CDR3 DNA: TGTGCCAGCAGCTTAGGGGCAGGGCAAGAGACCCAGTACTTC.

V usage is TRBV6-5 and J usage is TRBJ1-4; TRBD1 agrees at 9 bases. V dropped 6 bases and J dropped 11; count of bases not matched to a gene: 10. In germline, CDR1 is MNHEY, CDR2 SVGAGI. The CDR3 has 14 residues. CDR3 in amino acids: CASSPGQGGGKLFF. CDR3 DNA: TGTGCCAGCAGCCCGGGACAGGGTGGAGGGAAACTGTTTTTT.

The chain is built from TRBV30 and TRBJ1-5; D is ambiguous. The ends were cut back, 0 bases at V and 2 bases at J, with 17 bases in the middle. CDR1 and CDR2 from the germline V gene are GTSNPN and SVGIG (reference sequence). This CDR3 spans 17 amino acids. The CDR3, as DNA: TGTGCCTGGAGTGTACAAAGAGGGCTCCTGGGCAATCAGCCCCAGCATTTT. Protein sequence: CAWSVQRGLLGNQPQHF.

This clone has only a few counts. The chain is built from TRBV23-1 and TRBJ2-2; 9 bases align to TRBD1. TRBV23-1 is annotated as an ORF whose role is uncertain. CDR3 length equals 15 residues. Unmatched junction bases numbered 9, after V lost 6 bases and J lost 7 bases. Here the CDR3 DNA reads TGCGCCAGCAGGGTGGACAGGGGTGTAGGCGGGGAGCTGTTTTTT. Its translation is CASRVDRGVGGELFF.

The chain uses TRBV9 and TRBJ1-2; TRBD1 aligns across 8 bases. V trimming: 4 bases; J trimming: 4 bases; junction bases outside the gene matches: 9. CDR3 length equals 15 residues. Germline CDR1 is SGDLS and CDR2 is YYNGEE. The CDR3 DNA is TGTGCCAGCAGCCCAGGACAGGGTTCGGGCTATGGCTACACCTTC. Protein product: CASSPGQGSGYGYTF.

The rearrangement uses TRBV28 and TRBJ1-2, with TRBD1 identical over 7 bases. The V segment lost 3 bases and the J segment 2 bases; nucleotides outside the gene matches: 6. The CDR3 has 15 amino acids. Germline V CDR1 and CDR2: MDHEN, SYDVKM. The CDR3 region is CASSLPLGQNYGYTF. In DNA, the CDR3 is TGTGCCAGCAGTTTGCCGCTGGGACAGAACTATGGCTACACCTTC.